The 20 T cell receptor beta chains below come from one sample, sequenced in a study of blood T cells in healthy people across ages. The second PCR ran about 7 to 12 cycles with a sample-barcoded 5' primer and J-beta primers. TCRdb itself ran the 5' RACE reads through MiXCR, one entry per CDR3 protein. Of roughly 1,800,000 distinct CDR3 sequences detected, approximately 50% appear once; the ten largest clones hold around 2.1%. Material for sequencing was blood. These receptors all stem from a woman aged 40-49 years in good health.

The CDR3: CASSFQGQGIYEQYF. The CDR3 DNA follows: TGTGCCAGCAGCTTTCAGGGACAAGGGATATACGAGCAGTACTTC. The V and J genes are TRBV7-2 and TRBJ2-4; a weak D match, TRBD1 (6 bases). The J call may not be correct, given that the DNA end is closer to TRBJ2-7. Germline CDR1 and CDR2: SGHTA and FQGNSA. The CDR3 sequence is 15 residues long.

The chain combines TRBV7-2 with TRBJ2-1; 7 positions agree with TRBD1. Germline assignment: CDR1 SGHTA and CDR2 FQGNSA. J gave up 2 bases and V 0 bases, and 7 bases lay outside the gene matches. This CDR3 has 17 residues. The CDR3 DNA reads as TGTGCCAGCAGCTTAGCGAGGACCCAGGGGGCCTACAATGAGCAGTTCTTC. Encoded protein: CASSLARTQGAYNEQFF.

The chain uses TRBV6-2 or TRBV6-3 and TRBJ2-4, with TRBD1 matching 7 bases. Per the germline V gene, CDR1 is MNHEY and CDR2 is SVGEGT. This CDR3 has 14 amino acids. With 7 bases clipped from V and 13 bases from J, the junction kept 16 bases outside the gene matches. CDR3 protein: CASKRQGQYNEQYF. As DNA, the CDR3 is TGTGCCAGCAAACGACAGGGACAATACAATGAGCAGTACTTC.

This rearrangement joins TRBV29-1 to TRBJ2-1, with D perhaps TRBD2 (5 bases). CDR1 and CDR2 (germline): SQVTM, ANQGSEA. CDR3 length equals 17 residues. The germline V and J ends were trimmed by 1 base and 0 bases, with 16 bases remaining between them. The CDR3 reads CSVEGLSGLRSYNEQFF. The DNA of the CDR3 is TGCAGCGTTGAAGGTCTATCGGGGTTGCGCTCCTACAATGAGCAGTTCTTC.

The V call is TRBV6-5, the J call TRBJ2-4; 8 bases agree with TRBD2. The better agreement between TRBJ2-5 and the DNA end casts doubt on the J call. Germline lookup yields CDR1 MNHEY and CDR2 SVGAGI. The CDR3 has 16 residues. CDR3 nucleotides: TGTGCCAGCAGTTACGCCCTAGCCCCGGGGGGGGAGACCCAGTACTTC. Its protein product is CASSYALAPGGETQYF.

This clonotype was counted a few times. V and J are TRBV25-1 and TRBJ2-5; possibly TRBD1 for D (6 bases). This CDR3 contains 16 residues. Germline CDR1 is MGHDK and CDR2 is SYGVNS. V lost 5 bases and J lost 2, with 18 bases in between. The CDR3 sequence is CASSTILRGIQETQYF. The CDR3 DNA follows: TGTGCCAGCAGTACTATTTTAAGGGGGATTCAAGAGACCCAGTACTTC.

On this clonotype: The germline gene is not matched at one end of the junction; a read error may be the cause. The chain carries TRBV28 and TRBJ2-7; D remains unclear. TRBJ2-5 matches the DNA end more closely, so the J call is doubtful. Germline V gives CDR1 MDHEN, CDR2 SYDVKM. The CDR3 consists of 14 residues. CDR3 loop: CASSLSGVQATQYF. The CDR3 coding sequence is TGTGCCAGCAGTCTCTCAGGCGTTCAAGCGACCCAGTACTTC.

This clonotype showed up just a few times. The chain has TRBV11-2 and TRBJ2-1; either TRBD1 or TRBD2 may fit D (6 bases each). V was clipped by 6 bases and J by 7 bases, with 13 bases between them. The CDR3 is 13 amino acids. Looked up from germline, CDR1 is SGHAT and CDR2 is FQNNGV. Here the CDR3 reads CASSRGAQNEQFF. The CDR3 nucleotides read TGTGCCAGCAGTAGGGGGGCCCAGAATGAGCAGTTCTTC.

Ten or more counts support this clonotype. This sequence joins TRBV20-1 and TRBJ2-7; weak D call: TRBD1 (6 bases). Germline V gene data show CDR1 as DFQATT and CDR2 as SNEGSKA (reference sequence). V lost 7 bases and J lost 3, with 16 bases in between. CDR3 size: 13 residues. In DNA, the CDR3 is TGCAGTGGGTGGTGGGACAATAGCTACGAGCAGTACTTC. It yields the protein CSGWWDNSYEQYF.

The chain links TRBV12-3 or TRBV12-4 to TRBJ2-5; 7 nucleotides agree with TRBD2. Trimming at V came to 7 bases and at J to 4 bases, leaving 6 bases not matched to a gene. CDR3 size: 13 residues. The CDR3 is CASTPTSLETQYF. Here the CDR3 DNA reads TGTGCCAGCACCCCGACTAGCTTAGAGACCCAGTACTTC.

The chain joins TRBV4-1 to TRBJ2-3; 12 nucleotides agree with TRBD2. The V segment lost 1 base and the J segment 7 bases; nucleotides outside the gene matches: 6. Germline assignment: CDR1 MGHRA and CDR2 YSYEKL. The CDR3 totals 16 residues. This chain's CDR3 is CASSQVGLAGRHTQYF. The CDR3 bases are TGCGCCAGCAGCCAAGTAGGACTAGCGGGGCGGCATACGCAGTATTTT.

This clonotype was counted many times. V usage is TRBV12-3 or TRBV12-4 and J usage is TRBJ2-7; D might be TRBD1 (6 bases). Deletions cut 3 bases from V and 9 bases from J, with 9 bases between. This CDR3 region has 11 residues. In DNA, the CDR3 is TGTGCCAGCAGTTTTGGACAGAGGCAGTACTTC. It translates to CASSFGQRQYF.

The chain employs TRBV29-1 and TRBJ1-4, with 12 bases fitting TRBD1. The CDR3 contains 15 residues. V lost 6 bases to trimming and J lost 4 bases; unmatched junction nucleotides: 6. CDR1 is SQVTM, CDR2 ANQGSEA, per germline. The CDR3 DNA sequence: TGCAGCGTGTGGGACAGGGGGCGAAATAATGAAAAACTGTTTTTT. The encoded protein is CSVWDRGRNNEKLFF.

V gene TRBV7-2 combines with J gene TRBJ2-5; D unclear. The CDR3 has 14 residues. Trimming removed 5 bases from V and 6 bases from J, with 16 bases in between. Germline CDR1 and CDR2: SGHTA and FQGNSA. The CDR3 here is CASSPRAGWKTQYF. CDR3 in DNA: TGTGCCAGCAGCCCACGGGCCGGGTGGAAGACCCAGTACTTC.

This rearrangement joins TRBV6-2 or TRBV6-3 to TRBJ2-4; D call uncertain. The end of the DNA is better explained by TRBJ2-7, so the J call may be wrong. This CDR3 is built from 13 residues. Germline V CDR1 and CDR2: MNHEY, SVGEGT. Here the CDR3 reads CASSTSRMYEQYF. The CDR3 DNA sequence: TGTGCCAGCAGTACCAGTAGGATGTACGAGCAGTACTTC.

This clonotype was detected many times. One end of the junction varies from germline; a read error may be responsible. The V call is TRBV5-1, the J call TRBJ2-7, with D tentatively TRBD2 (5 bases). CDR3 length: 12 residues. CDR1 is SGHRS and CDR2 is YFSETQ in the germline V gene. The CDR3 loop is CASSKGDYEQYF. For the CDR3, the DNA is TGTGCCAGCTCGAAGGGAGACTACGAGCAGTACTTC.

The V and J genes are TRBV5-1 and TRBJ2-5; 10 nucleotides agree with TRBD2. The CDR3 has 17 residues. Germline V gene lookup returns CDR1 SGHRS and CDR2 YFSETQ. J gave up 6 bases and V 3 bases, and 14 bases lay outside the gene matches. The CDR3 DNA reads TGCGCCAGCAGCTACGATCCCGGGACTAGCGTCAGTCAGACCCAGTACTTC. This gives the protein CASSYDPGTSVSQTQYF.

This clonotype appeared a single time. The gene calls are TRBV20-1 and TRBJ1-5; 7 nucleotides line up with TRBD1. V was pared by 3 bases and J by 6 bases, with 8 bases of the junction left unmatched. The germline gives CDR1 DFQATT, CDR2 SNEGSKA (reference sequence). The CDR3 consists of 14 residues. The DNA of the CDR3 is TGCAGTGCTAGCCGGGGGACAGATTCTCAGCCCCAGCATTTT. This translates into CSASRGTDSQPQHF.

The table lists this clonotype with many counts. The rearrangement uses TRBV7-6 and TRBJ2-4; 9 bases agree with TRBD2. The J call may be faulty, since TRBJ2-7 better matches the DNA end. Per germline, CDR1 SGHVS and CDR2 FNYEAQ. CDR3 length: 15 residues. The CDR3 is CASSLERGASYEQYF. The CDR3 coding sequence is TGTGCCAGCAGCTTAGAGCGGGGGGCCTCCTACGAGCAGTACTTC.

The chain carries TRBV28 and TRBJ1-3, with D hard to call. The CDR3 is 14 residues long. Germline V CDR1 and CDR2: MDHEN, SYDVKM. With 8 bases removed from V and 0 bases from J, the gap between germline ends came to 11 bases. CDR3 region: CASWTVISGNTIYF. Written as DNA, the CDR3 is TGTGCCAGCTGGACGGTCATCTCTGGAAACACCATATATTTT.